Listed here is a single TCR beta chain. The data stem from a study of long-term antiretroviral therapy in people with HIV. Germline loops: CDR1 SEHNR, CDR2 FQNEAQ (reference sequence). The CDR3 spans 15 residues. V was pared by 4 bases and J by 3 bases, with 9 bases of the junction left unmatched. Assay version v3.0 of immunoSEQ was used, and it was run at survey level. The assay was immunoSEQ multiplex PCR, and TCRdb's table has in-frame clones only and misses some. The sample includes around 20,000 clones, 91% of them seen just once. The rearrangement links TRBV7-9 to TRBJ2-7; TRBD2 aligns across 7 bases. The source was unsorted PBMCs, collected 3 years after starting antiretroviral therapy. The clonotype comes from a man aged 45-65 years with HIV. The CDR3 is CASSSPPSGLYEQYF. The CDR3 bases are TGTGCCAGCAGCTCACCCCCTAGCGGACTCTACGAGCAGTACTTC.